Below are 11 T cell receptor beta chains sequenced from a single sample in a study of regulatory T cells in long-lasting Graves disease (dated by TCRdb to about 2021). The time point label corresponds to: persistent/refractory GD, antithyroid drugs over 5 years with positive TRAb. For both TCR sequencing and RNA sequencing, RNA was extracted from PBMCs using TRIzol. Library construction relied on multiplex PCR. Instrument used: Illumina HiSeq 4000. To build TCR beta libraries, CDR3 regions were amplified by Arm-PCR using iRepertoire HTBI primers. TCRdb reprocessed the public reads (quality trimming at Q25 with fastp, clone calling with MiXCR) and kept in-frame beta chains. Rows with one shared CDR3 protein collapse into an entry with the most common genes and DNA. The sample data list 400,000 to 500,000 distinct CDR3 sequences, and about 22% of these were observed just once. The ten top clones hold around 13% of the sample.

Sequencing was performed on peripheral blood mononuclear cells (PBMCs), taken when the disease was refractory, from a patient treated with antithyroid drugs. The source of these receptors is a female donor with Graves disease.

This clonotype has just a few counts. Here the CDR3 reads CATRSGRYSEQYF. CDR3 in DNA: TGTGCCACCAGAAGCGGGAGGTATTCCGAGCAGTACTTC. V and J are TRBV11-3 and TRBJ2-7, with 9 bases aligning to TRBD2. Germline V CDR1 and CDR2: SGHNT, YENEEA. J gave up 6 bases and V 10 bases, and 10 bases lay outside the gene matches. The CDR3 runs 13 residues.

The table lists this clonotype with many counts. CDR3 DNA sequence: TGTGCCAGCAGTTTAATCGGGTTGGGCAATCAGCCCCAGCATTTT. It is translated as CASSLIGLGNQPQHF. The chain combines TRBV12-3 or TRBV12-4 with TRBJ1-5; D is uncertain. Trimming cost V 2 bases and J 2 bases, with 10 bases left between them. This CDR3 has 15 amino acids.

This clonotype was counted between two and nine times. The chain recombines TRBV6-1 with TRBJ2-7; 8 bases match TRBD2. The V gene's germline CDR1 is MNHNS and CDR2 SASEGT. This CDR3 comprises 15 residues. The ends lost 6 bases at V and 4 bases at J; junction bases unmatched: 11. CDR3 nucleotide sequence: TGTGCCAGCAGGGGAATCGGGGGGGGGAAATACGAGCAGTACTTC. Translated: CASRGIGGGKYEQYF.

This clonotype turned up a few times. The CDR3 loop reads CASSLYWGAYEQYF. The CDR3 DNA sequence: TGCGCCAGCAGCTTGTACTGGGGGGCCTACGAGCAGTACTTC. This rearrangement joins TRBV5-1 to TRBJ2-7; D might be TRBD2 (6 bases). Trimming took 1 base from V and 2 from J, leaving 10 bases between them. The germline gives CDR1 SGHRS, CDR2 YFSETQ. This CDR3 contains 14 residues. The whole variable domain, filled in from reference TRBV5-1 and TRBJ2-7, reads KAGVTQTPRYLIKTRGQQVTLSCSPISGHRSVSWYQQTPGQGLQFLFEYFSETQRNKGNFPGRFSGRQFSNSRSEMNVSTLELGDSALYLCASSLYWGAYEQYFGPGTRLTVT.

V usage is TRBV2 and J usage is TRBJ1-1, with D uncertain. The ends were cut back, 6 bases at V and 11 bases at J, with 16 bases in the middle. The CDR3 contains 12 residues. Germline V gene sequence: CDR1 SNHLY, CDR2 FYNNEI. CDR3 sequence (DNA): TGTGCCAGCAGCCATCTGTCCCAACTGGCTTTCTTT. Protein sequence: CASSHLSQLAFF.

The rearrangement uses TRBV30 and TRBJ2-4, with a weak D call TRBD2 (6 bases). Germline loops: CDR1 GTSNPN, CDR2 SVGIG (reference sequence). The V end lost 5 bases, the J end lost 9 bases, and 11 bases lay between the germline ends. This CDR3 comprises 11 residues. The CDR3 nucleotides read TGTGCCTGGGATATCGGGGGCATTCAGTACTTC. This gives the protein CAWDIGGIQYF.

This clonotype has ten or more counts. The chain links TRBV20-1 to TRBJ1-5, with D perhaps matching TRBD1 (6 bases). Germline assignment: CDR1 DFQATT and CDR2 SNEGSKA (reference sequence). This CDR3 has 16 residues. Trimming removed 5 bases at V and 1 base at J, with 18 bases between. The CDR3 sequence is CSASHFRGLSNQPQHF. In DNA, the CDR3 is TGCAGTGCTTCCCACTTTAGGGGGTTGAGCAATCAGCCCCAGCATTTT.

The rearrangement uses TRBV7-9 and TRBJ1-2; the match to TRBD1 covers 7 bases. This CDR3 comprises 17 residues. V dropped 4 bases and J dropped 4; count of bases not matched to a gene: 15. CDR1 and CDR2 from the germline V gene are SEHNR and FQNEAQ (reference sequence). The CDR3 loop reads CASSSGQTSLETYGYTF. The CDR3 region has the DNA TGTGCCAGCAGCTCGGGACAGACTAGCCTGGAAACCTATGGCTACACCTTC. The complete variable domain, with remaining parts taken from reference TRBV7-9 and TRBJ1-2, reads DTGVSQNPRHKITKRGQNVTFRCDPISEHNRLYWYRQTLGQGPEFLTYFQNEAQLEKSRLLSDRFSAERPKGSFSTLEIQRTEQGDSAMYLCASSSGQTSLETYGYTFGSGTRLTVV.

The chain joins TRBV27 to TRBJ2-7, with 8 bases identical to TRBD1. Per the germline V gene, CDR1 is MNHEY and CDR2 is SMNVEV (reference sequence). The V and J ends lost 5 bases and 6 bases, in that order; junction bases with no gene match: 6. The CDR3 contains 13 residues. CDR3 nucleotides: TGTGCCAGCAGTCTGGACAGGGCGGGCGAGCAGTACTTC. This gives the protein CASSLDRAGEQYF.

This clonotype came up a few times. The rearrangement uses TRBV20-1 and TRBJ2-5; unclear D gene. The CDR3 consists of 15 residues. The V gene's germline CDR1 is DFQATT and CDR2 SNEGSKA (reference sequence). The V end was cut by 0 bases, the J end by 2 bases, with 13 bases between. CDR3 coding DNA: TGCAGTGCTAGAGATCTCTCTGCCCAACAAGAGACCCAGTACTTC. Its protein product is CSARDLSAQQETQYF.

This clonotype has ten or more counts. The chain is built from TRBV12-3 or TRBV12-4 and TRBJ1-5; unclear D gene. V was pared by 6 bases and J by 3 bases, with 15 bases between. The CDR3 runs 15 residues. The CDR3 reads CASSQSSAINQPQHF. CDR3 nucleotides: TGTGCCAGCAGCCAAAGCAGCGCAATCAATCAGCCCCAGCATTTT.